This T cell receptor beta chain emerged from a study of tissue T cells after allogeneic stem cell transplantation. After removal of 5 bases from V and 1 base from J, the junction contained 2 bases not matched to a gene. Germline values: CDR1 KGHPV, CDR2 FQNQEV (reference sequence). The CDR3 runs 14 residues. Sample time point: mouse harvest day 7 after allogeneic transplant. Each mouse received 10^7 T-cell-depleted marrow cells plus 10^6 splenic CD5+ T cells by tail vein. This mouse GVHD model was MHC-mismatched B6 to BALB/c, profiled day 7 or 14. Profiling relied on immunoSEQ multiplex PCR, and the TCRdb table lists in-frame clones only, not all of them. The table has 6,000 to 7,500 clones, around 43% seen once. This clone appeared a few times. Mouse gene names and germline throughout. The CDR3 end falls 1 residue outside the read, so it is completed with the germline J gene.

Material for sequencing was skin. The sequence derives from a female BALB/c mouse given C57BL/6 T cells with graft-versus-host disease after an allogeneic hematopoietic cell transplant. V gene TRBV26 combines with J gene TRBJ1-2; 9 bases are shared with TRBD1. CDR3 DNA (partial): TGTGCCAGCAGTTCGGGACAGGGAAACTCCGACTACACC. It codes for CASSSGQGNSDYT. The CDR3 in its entirety is CASSSGQGNSDYTF.